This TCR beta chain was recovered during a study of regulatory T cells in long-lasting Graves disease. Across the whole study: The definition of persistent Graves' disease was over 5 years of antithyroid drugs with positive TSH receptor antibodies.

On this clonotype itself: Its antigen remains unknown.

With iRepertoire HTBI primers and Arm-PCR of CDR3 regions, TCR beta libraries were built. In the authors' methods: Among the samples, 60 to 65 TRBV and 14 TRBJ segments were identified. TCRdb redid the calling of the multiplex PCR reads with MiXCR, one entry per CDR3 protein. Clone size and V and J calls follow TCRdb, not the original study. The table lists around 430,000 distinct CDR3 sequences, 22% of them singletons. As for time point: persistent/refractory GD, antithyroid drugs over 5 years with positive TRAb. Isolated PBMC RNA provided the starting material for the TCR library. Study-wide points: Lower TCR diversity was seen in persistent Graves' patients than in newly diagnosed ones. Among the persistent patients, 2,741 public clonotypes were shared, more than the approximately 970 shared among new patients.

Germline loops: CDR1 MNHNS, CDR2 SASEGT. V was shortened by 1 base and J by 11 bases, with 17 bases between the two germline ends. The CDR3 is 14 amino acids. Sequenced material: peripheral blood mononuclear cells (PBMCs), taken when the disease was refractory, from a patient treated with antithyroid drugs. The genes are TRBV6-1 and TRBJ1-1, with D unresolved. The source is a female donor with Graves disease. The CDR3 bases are TGTGCCAGCAGTGAAGGGGTCAGTTTCGTGGTCGCTTTCTTT. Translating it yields CASSEGVSFVVAFF.